The clone carrying this TCR beta chain appeared a few times. This CDR3 has 12 amino acids. Trimming removed 5 bases at V and 6 bases at J, with 10 bases between. Germline values: CDR1 LNHDA, CDR2 SQIVND (reference sequence). The sample is drawn from a study of low-dose radiotherapy and immunotherapy resistance in tumors. Covering alpha and beta chains, TRAV- and TRBV-specific primers were used for the first-strand cDNA. TCR amplification involved 15 to 20 PCR cycles with a constant-region primer and V-primer adapter. TCRdb analysed the reads with MiXCR anew, one entry per CDR3 protein. The sample carries 100,000 or so distinct CDR3 sequences, around 21% recorded once. The time point is: after trial treatment. Documented treatment: LDRT plus nivolumab, ipilimumab, low-dose cyclophosphamide and aspirin (RACIN trial).

Sequences were derived from PBMCs, sampled after low-dose radiotherapy plus immunotherapy. This TCR came from a male donor with prostate cancer. This chain joins TRBV19 and TRBJ1-2; D is possibly TRBD1 (5 bases). The CDR3 DNA is TGTGCCAGTAGTCATTGGGGGGATGGCTACACCTTC. Its translation is CASSHWGDGYTF.